Below are 9 T cell receptor beta chains sequenced from a single sample in a study of blood T cell repertoires in COVID-19. The repertoire was sequenced with immunoSEQ multiplex PCR; TCRdb's copy has only in-frame clones and lacks some. The sample holds 60,000 to 90,000 clones, roughly 89% seen once. Sequenced: peripheral blood. The origin of the receptors is a woman over 75 with active or convalescent COVID-19.

There are a few counts of this clone. The V and J genes are TRBV18 and TRBJ1-1, with D unclear. The V gene lost 1 base and the J gene lost 1 base, with 13 bases spanning the gap. CDR3 length: 16 amino acids. Germline V gives CDR1 KGHSH, CDR2 LQKENI. Written as DNA, the CDR3 is TGTGCCAGCTCACCACAGTGGGCGAGACAGAACACTGAAGCTTTCTTT. This encodes CASSPQWARQNTEAFF.

The gene calls are TRBV10-1 and TRBJ2-1; 13 nucleotides line up with TRBD2. The CDR3 is 15 residues long. Per the germline V gene, CDR1 is WNHNN and CDR2 is SYGVQD (reference sequence). J gave up 6 bases and V 5 bases, and 4 bases lay outside the gene matches. CDR3 in DNA: TGCGCCAGCAGTCAAACTAGCGGGGGGGCCAATGAGCAGTTCTTC. It yields the protein CASSQTSGGANEQFF.

This clone was seen only once. The V call is TRBV18, the J call TRBJ2-7; 8 nucleotides agree with TRBD2. Germline CDR1 KGHSH, CDR2 LQKENI. With V trimmed by 3 bases and J by 3 bases, 1 base remained unmatched. CDR3 length: 13 residues. CDR3 region: CASSPGLGYEQYF. The DNA for the CDR3 is TGTGCCAGCTCACCGGGACTAGGCTACGAGCAGTACTTC.

CDR3 nucleotide sequence: TGTGCCAGCATGAGGGAGAGCAATCAGCCCCAGCATTTT. Translated, it gives CASMRESNQPQHF. The chain links TRBV2 to TRBJ1-5; unclear D gene. Germline V gives CDR1 SNHLY, CDR2 FYNNEI. The CDR3 runs to 13 residues. The ends were cut back, 7 bases at V and 1 base at J, with 8 bases in the middle.

The chain recombines TRBV28 with TRBJ1-5; 7 nucleotides align to TRBD1. The V segment lost 6 bases and the J segment 13 bases; nucleotides outside the gene matches: 9. Germline values: CDR1 MDHEN, CDR2 SYDVKM. The CDR3 totals 12 residues. CDR3 DNA sequence: TGTGCCAGCAGCGACAGGGACCCCAGGCAGCATTTT. This translates into CASSDRDPRQHF.

The J gene is TRBJ1-2, the V gene TRBV30; 8 bases line up with TRBD1. The ends lost 3 bases at V and 4 bases at J; junction bases unmatched: 1. The CDR3 has 12 residues. Germline V gene sequence: CDR1 GTSNPN, CDR2 SVGIG (reference sequence). This chain's CDR3 is CAWSTGGYGYTF. The CDR3 region has the DNA TGTGCCTGGAGCACAGGGGGCTATGGCTACACCTTC.

The V call is TRBV18, the J call TRBJ2-5; tentatively, D is TRBD2 (5 bases). Trimming left V 1 base short and J 3 bases short, with 18 bases between. Germline loops: CDR1 KGHSH, CDR2 LQKENI. The CDR3 covers 17 residues. CDR3 protein: CASSPQSGGPWEETQYF. Here the CDR3 DNA reads TGTGCCAGCTCACCACAGAGTGGCGGGCCCTGGGAAGAGACCCAGTACTTC.

As for this clone: The junction and the germline gene differ at one end; a read error may be behind it. This chain connects TRBV5-1 to TRBJ1-4; D uncertain. This CDR3 region has 16 residues. Germline CDR1 and CDR2: SGHRS and YFSETQ. CDR3 region: CASSLAPSGGDEKLFF. In nucleotides, the CDR3 is TGCGCCAGCAGTTTGGCCCCCTCAGGCGGGGATGAAAAACTGTTTTTT.

CDR3 in amino acids: CASSPPGQGAGSPLHF. DNA for the CDR3: TGTGCCAGCTCACCTCCGGGACAGGGGGCAGGGTCACCCCTCCACTTT. The rearrangement joins TRBV18 to TRBJ1-6; 12 bases fit TRBD1. CDR1 and CDR2 (germline): KGHSH, LQKENI. The CDR3 loop spans 16 amino acids. Trimming at V came to 3 bases and at J to 10 bases, leaving 7 bases not matched to a gene.